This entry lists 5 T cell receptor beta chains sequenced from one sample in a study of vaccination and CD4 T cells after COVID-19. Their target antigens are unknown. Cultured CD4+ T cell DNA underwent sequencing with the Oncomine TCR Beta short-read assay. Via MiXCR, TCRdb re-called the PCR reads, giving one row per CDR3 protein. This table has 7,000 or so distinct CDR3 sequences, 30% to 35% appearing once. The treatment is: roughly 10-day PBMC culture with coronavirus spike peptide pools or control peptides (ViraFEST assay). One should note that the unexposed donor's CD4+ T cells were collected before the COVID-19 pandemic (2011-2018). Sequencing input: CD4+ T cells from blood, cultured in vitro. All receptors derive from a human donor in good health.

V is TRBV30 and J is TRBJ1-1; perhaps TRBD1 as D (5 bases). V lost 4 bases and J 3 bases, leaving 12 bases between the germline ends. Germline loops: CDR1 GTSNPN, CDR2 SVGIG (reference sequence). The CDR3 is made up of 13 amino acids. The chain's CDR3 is CAWTRQKDTEAFF. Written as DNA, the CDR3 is TGTGCCTGGACTCGACAGAAAGACACTGAAGCTTTCTTT.

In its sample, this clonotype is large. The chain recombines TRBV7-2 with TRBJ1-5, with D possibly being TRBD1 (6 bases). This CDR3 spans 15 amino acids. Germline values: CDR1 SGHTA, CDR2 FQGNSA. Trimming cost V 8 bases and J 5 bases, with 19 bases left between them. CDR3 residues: CASPGRGEYDQPQHF. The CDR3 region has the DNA TGTGCCAGCCCCGGAAGGGGGGAGTATGATCAGCCCCAGCATTTT.

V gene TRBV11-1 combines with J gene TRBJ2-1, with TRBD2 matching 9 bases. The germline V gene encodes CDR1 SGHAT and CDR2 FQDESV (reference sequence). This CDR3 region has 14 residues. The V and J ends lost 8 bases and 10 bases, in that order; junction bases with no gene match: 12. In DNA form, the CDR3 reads TGTGCCAGCCGCTCGGCGGGGGGGCCGTGGGAGCAGTTCTTC. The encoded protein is CASRSAGGPWEQFF.

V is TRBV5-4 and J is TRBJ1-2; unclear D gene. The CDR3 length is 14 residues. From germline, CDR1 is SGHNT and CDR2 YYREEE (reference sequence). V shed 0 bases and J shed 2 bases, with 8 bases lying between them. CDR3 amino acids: CASSLDASNYGYTF. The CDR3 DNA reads TGTGCCAGCAGCTTGGATGCCAGCAACTATGGCTACACCTTC.

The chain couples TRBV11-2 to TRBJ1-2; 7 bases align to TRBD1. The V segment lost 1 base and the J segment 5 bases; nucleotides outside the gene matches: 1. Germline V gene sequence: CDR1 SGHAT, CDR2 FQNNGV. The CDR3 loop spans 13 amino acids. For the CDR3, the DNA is TGTGCCAGCAGCTTAGGACAGGGATATGGCTACACCTTC. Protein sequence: CASSLGQGYGYTF.